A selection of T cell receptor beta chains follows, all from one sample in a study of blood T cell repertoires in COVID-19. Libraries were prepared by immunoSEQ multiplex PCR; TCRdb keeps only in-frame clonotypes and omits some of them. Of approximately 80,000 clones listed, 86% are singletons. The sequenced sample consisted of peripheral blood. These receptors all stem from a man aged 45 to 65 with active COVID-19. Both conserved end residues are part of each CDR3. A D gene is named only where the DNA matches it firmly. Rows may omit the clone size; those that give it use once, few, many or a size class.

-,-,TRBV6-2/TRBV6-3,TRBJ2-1,TGTGCCAGCAGCTCCGCAGGTGGGAGCTCCTACAATGAGCAGTTCTTC,CASSSAGGSSYNEQFF
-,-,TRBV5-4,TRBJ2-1,TGTGCCAGCAGCTTGTTGGGGGGGCAAGGGTCCTACAATGAGCAGTTCTTC,CASSLLGGQGSYNEQFF
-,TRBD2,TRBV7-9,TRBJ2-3,TGTGCCAGCAGCGGCGGGAGAATGGGGGATACGCAGTATTTT,CASSGGRMGDTQYF
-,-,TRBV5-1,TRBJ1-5,TGCGCCAGCAGTACTACGTCGGGCAATCAGCCCCAGCATTTT,CASSTTSGNQPQHF
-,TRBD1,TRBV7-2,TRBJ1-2,TGTGCCAGCAGCTCGTCAAGGACAGGCTATGGCTACACCTTC,CASSSSRTGYGYTF
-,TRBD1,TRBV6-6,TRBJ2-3,TGTGCCAGCAGTACCAGGGGGATGGATACGCAGTATTTT,CASSTRGMDTQYF
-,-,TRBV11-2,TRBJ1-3,TGTGCCAGCAGCCAAGACAGGGGAAACACCATATATTTT,CASSQDRGNTIYF
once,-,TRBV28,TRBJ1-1,TGTGCCAGCAGTTTCCGGTGGAACACTGAAGCTTTCTTT,CASSFRWNTEAFF
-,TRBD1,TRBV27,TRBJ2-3,TGTGCCAGCAGAGGACAGGGGGGGTTGTCGCAGTATTTT,CASRGQGGLSQYF
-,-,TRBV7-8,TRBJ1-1,TGTGCCAGCAGCTACACCGGGGTCCTCACTGAAGCTTTCTTT,CASSYTGVLTEAFF
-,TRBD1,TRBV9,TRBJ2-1,TGTGCCAGCAGCAACCCGACAGGGCCCTCCTACAATGAGCAGTTCTTC,CASSNPTGPSYNEQFF
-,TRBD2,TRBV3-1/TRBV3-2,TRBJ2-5,TGTGCCAGCAGCCAATGTGGGCGGGAGCAAGAGACCCAGTACTTC,CASSQCGREQETQYF
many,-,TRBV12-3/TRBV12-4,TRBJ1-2,TGTGCCAGCACCGACAGCAGCTATGGCTACACCTTC,CASTDSSYGYTF
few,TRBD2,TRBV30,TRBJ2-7,TGTGCCTGTTCTGCGGGGGGCCTCGTCGAGCAGTACTTC,CACSAGGLVEQYF
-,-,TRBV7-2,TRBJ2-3,TGTGCCAGCAGCCGGGGAGGCACAGATACGCAGTATTTT,CASSRGGTDTQYF
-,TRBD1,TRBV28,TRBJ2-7,TGTGCCAGCAGTTTACCGATAATATCGTGGGACAGAAGACTCTCCTACGAGCAGTACTTC,CASSLPIISWDRRLSYEQYF
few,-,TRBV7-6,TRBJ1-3,TGTGCCAGCAGCTCTGGGGGGGGGACGCATACTGGAAACACCATATATTTT,CASSSGGGTHTGNTIYF
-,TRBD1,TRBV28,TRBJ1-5,TGTGCCAGCTTCGACAGGGTAAAGAAAAGTCAGCCCCAGCATTTT,CASFDRVKKSQPQHF
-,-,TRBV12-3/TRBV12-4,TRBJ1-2,TGTGCCAGCAGTTTCGGGATGGGGGGCTACACCTTC,CASSFGMGGYTF
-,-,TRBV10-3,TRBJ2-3,TGTGCCATCAGTGGAACAGGGACCACAGATACGCAGTATTTT,CAISGTGTTDTQYF
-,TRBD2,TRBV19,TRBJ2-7,TGTGCCAGTAGTATCGAGGCTAGCGGCTCCTACGAGCAGTACTTC,CASSIEASGSYEQYF
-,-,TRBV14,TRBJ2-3,TGTGCCAGCAGCCAAGCGGGCACAGATACGCAGTATTTT,CASSQAGTDTQYF
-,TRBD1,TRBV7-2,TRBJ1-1,TGTGCCAGCAGCCTGACAGGGGTGAACACTGAAGCTTTCTTT,CASSLTGVNTEAFF
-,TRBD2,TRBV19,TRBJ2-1,TGTGCCAGTATGGTGGCGGGAGGGCCCAATGAGCAGTTCTTC,CASMVAGGPNEQFF
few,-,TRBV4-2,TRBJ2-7,TGTGCCAGCAGCCAAGACAAACTAGTGGGGACCTACGAGCAGTACTTC,CASSQDKLVGTYEQYF
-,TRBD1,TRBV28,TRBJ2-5,TGTGCCACCAGACGACAGGGTATGACGGGGACCCAGTACTTC,CATRRQGMTGTQYF
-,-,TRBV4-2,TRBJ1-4,TGTGCCAGCAGCCAAGTCTCAGGGGCGGCCGAAACTAATGAAAAACTGTTTTTT,CASSQVSGAAETNEKLFF
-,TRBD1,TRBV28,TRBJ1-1,TGTGCCAGCAGTCCCACAGGGGAGAGGAACACTGAAGCTTTCTTT,CASSPTGERNTEAFF
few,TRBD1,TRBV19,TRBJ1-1,TGTGCCAGTAGTACCTCCCCGTCCCAGGGGGCGAACACTGAAGCTTTCTTT,CASSTSPSQGANTEAFF
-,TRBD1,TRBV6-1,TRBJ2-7,TGTGCCAGCAGTGGGCGAGACAGGGGGCGGCTCTCCGAGCAGTACTTC,CASSGRDRGRLSEQYF
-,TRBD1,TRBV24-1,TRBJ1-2,TGTGCCACCAGTCCGCCGGGACAGGGGAACTATGGCTACACCTTC,CATSPPGQGNYGYTF
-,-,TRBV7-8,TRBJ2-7,TGTGCCAGCAGCCGCAAAGAGACAGCCTACGAGCAGTACTTC,CASSRKETAYEQYF
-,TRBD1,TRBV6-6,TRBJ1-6,TGTGCCAGCAGTCAAACACCCTATCCGGGACAGGGGGGGGGTTCACCCCTCCACTTT,CASSQTPYPGQGGGSPLHF
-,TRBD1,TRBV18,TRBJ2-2,TGTGCCAGCTCACCGGGACAGGGAAACACCGGGGAGCTGTTTTTT,CASSPGQGNTGELFF
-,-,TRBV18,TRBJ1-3,TGTGCCAGCTCACCACCCTCACAGGGTCCAAACACCATATATTTT,CASSPPSQGPNTIYF